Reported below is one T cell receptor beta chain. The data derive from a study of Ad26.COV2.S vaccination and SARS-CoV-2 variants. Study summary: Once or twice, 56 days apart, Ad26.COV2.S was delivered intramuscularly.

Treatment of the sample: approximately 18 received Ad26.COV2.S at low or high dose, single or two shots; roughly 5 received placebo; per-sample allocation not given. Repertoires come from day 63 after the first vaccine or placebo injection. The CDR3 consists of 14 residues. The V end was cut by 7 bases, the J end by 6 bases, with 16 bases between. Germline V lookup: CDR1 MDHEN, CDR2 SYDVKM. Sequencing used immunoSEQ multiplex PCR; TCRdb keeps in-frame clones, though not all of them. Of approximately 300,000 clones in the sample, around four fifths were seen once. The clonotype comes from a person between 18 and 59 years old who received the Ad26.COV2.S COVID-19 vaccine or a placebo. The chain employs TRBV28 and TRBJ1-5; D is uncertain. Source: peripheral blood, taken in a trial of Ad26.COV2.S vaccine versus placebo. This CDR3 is CASKNNPRSQPQHF. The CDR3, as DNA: TGTGCCAGCAAGAACAATCCCAGGAGTCAGCCCCAGCATTTT.